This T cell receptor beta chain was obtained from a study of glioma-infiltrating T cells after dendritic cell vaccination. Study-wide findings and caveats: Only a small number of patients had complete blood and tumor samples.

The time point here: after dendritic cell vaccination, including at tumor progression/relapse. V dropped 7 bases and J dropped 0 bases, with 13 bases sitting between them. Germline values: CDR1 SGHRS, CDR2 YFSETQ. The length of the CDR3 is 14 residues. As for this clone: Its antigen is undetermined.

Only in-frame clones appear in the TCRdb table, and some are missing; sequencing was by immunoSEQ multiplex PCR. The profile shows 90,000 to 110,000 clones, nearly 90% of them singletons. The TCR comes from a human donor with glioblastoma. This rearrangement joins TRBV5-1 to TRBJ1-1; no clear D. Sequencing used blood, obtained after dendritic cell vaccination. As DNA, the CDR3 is TGCGCCAGCCACCCCTCGACACTGAACACTGAAGCTTTCTTT. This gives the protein CASHPSTLNTEAFF. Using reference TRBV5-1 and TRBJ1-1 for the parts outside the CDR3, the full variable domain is KAGVTQTPRYLIKTRGQQVTLSCSPISGHRSVSWYQQTPGQGLQFLFEYFSETQRNKGNFPGRFSGRQFSNSRSEMNVSTLELGDSALYLCASHPSTLNTEAFFGQGTRLTVV.